The 18 T cell receptor beta chains reported below all come from one sample, sequenced in a study of T cell changes during pregnancy in multiple sclerosis. Measured with immunoSEQ multiplex PCR; TCRdb has only the in-frame clones, and not every one. The table has around 49,000 clones, 90% seen once. The sequenced sample was peripheral blood, obtained after pregnancy. The receptors stem from a female donor in good health, enrolled as a control in a pregnancy study.

The chain carries TRBV11-2 and TRBJ2-7, with 11 bases lining up with TRBD2. Trimming took 5 bases from V and 0 from J; bases not matched to a gene: 12. Germline assignment: CDR1 SGHAT and CDR2 FQNNGV. This CDR3 is built from 18 residues. In DNA form, the CDR3 reads TGTGCCAGCAGCCCGGGACTAGCGGTTAGACCTACCTCCTACGAGCAGTACTTC. Protein product: CASSPGLAVRPTSYEQYF.

CDR3 in amino acids: CSVEDGGYGYTF. CDR3 sequence (DNA): TGCAGCGTTGAAGATGGAGGGTACGGCTACACCTTC. J is TRBJ1-2 and V is TRBV29-1; D is unclear. CDR3 length equals 12 residues. CDR1 and CDR2 from the germline V gene are SQVTM and ANQGSEA. Trimming stripped 0 bases from V and 8 bases from J, with 10 bases between.

This chain joins TRBV7-3 and TRBJ2-1; unclear D gene. This CDR3 has 15 residues. The germline gives CDR1 SGHTA, CDR2 FQGTGA. Trimming left V 4 bases short and J 4 bases short, with 14 bases between. DNA of the CDR3: TGTGCCAGCAGCTACACGGGTTCACCGTACAATGAGCAGTTCTTC. This encodes CASSYTGSPYNEQFF. Drawing the rest from reference TRBV7-3 and TRBJ2-1, the complete variable domain is GAGVSQTPSNKVTEKGKYVELRCDPISGHTALYWYRQSLGQGPEFLIYFQGTGAADDSGLPNDRFFAVRPEGSVSTLKIQRTERGDSAVYLCASSYTGSPYNEQFFGPGTRLTVL.

This rearrangement joins TRBV5-1 to TRBJ2-7, with 8 bases aligning to TRBD1. There are 15 residues in the CDR3. Per germline, CDR1 SGHRS and CDR2 YFSETQ. V lost 0 bases, J lost 3 bases, and 5 bases stayed unmatched. CDR3 protein: CASSLEGQDNYEQYF. CDR3 nucleotides: TGCGCCAGCAGCTTGGAGGGACAGGACAACTACGAGCAGTACTTC.

The chain recombines TRBV6-4 with TRBJ2-7; 8 bases are shared with TRBD1. In germline, CDR1 is MRHNA, CDR2 SNTAGT. Trimming cost V 11 bases and J 7 bases; bases outside gene matches: 13. CDR3 length: 13 residues. The CDR3 DNA is TGTGCCTCTTCCCTGACAGGGGATGGGGAGCAGTACTTC. Protein product: CASSLTGDGEQYF.

The rearrangement uses TRBV5-1 and TRBJ2-3, with a tentative D call TRBD1 (6 bases). Trimming shortened V by 4 bases and J by 6 bases, and 12 bases separated the two germline ends. Germline values: CDR1 SGHRS, CDR2 YFSETQ. The CDR3 length is 13 residues. Here the CDR3 reads CASSLGTTDTQYF. CDR3 sequence (DNA): TGCGCCAGCAGCCTCGGGACAACGGATACGCAGTATTTT.

The chain is built from TRBV7-8 and TRBJ1-5; no reliable D call. Germline loops: CDR1 SGHVS, CDR2 FQNEAQ. The CDR3 is made up of 16 amino acids. Trimming pared 5 bases from V and 0 bases from J, leaving 14 bases between. The CDR3: CASSTDPYNSNQPQHF. The CDR3 region has the DNA TGTGCCAGCAGCACAGACCCTTACAATAGCAATCAGCCCCAGCATTTT.

The chain couples TRBV27 to TRBJ2-6; D gene ambiguous. This CDR3 spans 15 amino acids. The germline V gene encodes CDR1 MNHEY and CDR2 SMNVEV (reference sequence). V lost 0 bases, J lost 0 bases, and 3 bases lay in between. Written as DNA, the CDR3 is TGTGCCAGCAGTTTATCGAGCTCTGGGGCCAACGTCCTGACTTTC. This translates into CASSLSSSGANVLTF.

The chain uses TRBV5-1 and TRBJ1-1; possibly TRBD1 for D (6 bases). This CDR3 is 15 amino acids long. Germline CDR1 and CDR2: SGHRS and YFSETQ. V was shortened by 2 bases and J by 1 base, with 12 bases between the two germline ends. The CDR3 spells CASSLTTGSNTEAFF. CDR3 bases: TGCGCCAGCAGCTTAACGACAGGATCGAACACTGAAGCTTTCTTT.

V is TRBV11-2 and J is TRBJ1-5, with 7 bases lining up with TRBD1. From germline, CDR1 is SGHAT and CDR2 FQNNGV. V lost 5 bases, J lost 7 bases, and 8 bases stayed unmatched. CDR3 length equals 14 residues. The CDR3 here is CASSPDRANQPQHF. DNA of the CDR3: TGTGCCAGCAGCCCCGACAGGGCGAACCAGCCCCAGCATTTT.

This chain uses TRBV5-6 with TRBJ2-5; 9 bases fit TRBD2. Per germline, CDR1 SGHDT and CDR2 YYEEEE. The V gene end was trimmed by 0 bases and the J gene end by 9 bases; junction bases not matched to a gene: 9. CDR3 length: 15 residues. The CDR3 DNA is TGTGCCAGCAGCTTGGGACTAGCGGATCGGGGGGCCCAGTACTTC. It specifies CASSLGLADRGAQYF.

The genes are TRBV5-5 and TRBJ2-1, with D tentatively TRBD1 (6 bases). V was shortened by 4 bases and J by 8 bases, with 19 bases between the two germline ends. This CDR3 has 15 amino acids. Germline CDR1 SGHKS, CDR2 YYEKEE (reference sequence). CDR3 nucleotide sequence: TGTGCCAGCAGCCCAATTACCAAACAGGGCGATGAGCAGTTCTTC. Its protein product is CASSPITKQGDEQFF.

This clone has a handful of counts. The gene calls are TRBV29-1 and TRBJ1-1, with TRBD1 as a possible D gene (5 bases). The germline V gene has CDR1 SQVTM and CDR2 ANQGSEA. V lost 4 bases and J 5 bases, leaving 14 bases between the germline ends. This CDR3 has 13 amino acids. DNA for the CDR3: TGCAGCGTTGTCGTCAGGGTTGGAACTGAAGCTTTCTTT. The encoded protein is CSVVVRVGTEAFF.

The V and J genes are TRBV6-1 and TRBJ1-5; 10 bases map to TRBD1. V shed 0 bases and J 7 bases; nucleotides not matched to a gene: 6. CDR1 and CDR2 (germline): MNHNS, SASEGT. This CDR3 contains 16 residues. CDR3 protein: CASSEAVGQGGQPQHF. CDR3 DNA sequence: TGTGCCAGCAGTGAAGCGGTCGGACAGGGGGGACAGCCCCAGCATTTT.

The rearrangement uses TRBV7-9 and TRBJ2-1; D might be TRBD2 (6 bases). The CDR3 spans 16 residues. The V end was cut by 5 bases, the J end by 2 bases, with 16 bases between. CDR1 SEHNR and CDR2 FQNEAQ come from the germline V gene (reference sequence). The CDR3 region is CASSTPGLVPYNEQFF. As DNA, the CDR3 is TGTGCCAGCAGCACCCCGGGACTCGTCCCCTACAATGAGCAGTTCTTC.

V is TRBV7-9 and J is TRBJ2-7; a possible D gene is TRBD1 (6 bases). Between the trimmed V and J ends, which lost 2 bases and 1 base, there was a span of 18 bases. Per the germline V gene, CDR1 is SEHNR and CDR2 is FQNEAQ (reference sequence). The CDR3 loop spans 17 amino acids. CDR3 amino acids: CASSLSPTGRGSYEQYF. Here the CDR3 DNA reads TGTGCCAGCAGCTTAAGCCCCACCGGCAGGGGATCCTACGAGCAGTACTTC.

CDR3 sequence reads: CATSSGGDQTGELFF. CDR3 nucleotide sequence: TGTGCCACCAGCAGTGGGGGGGACCAAACCGGGGAGCTGTTTTTT. The rearrangement uses TRBV15 and TRBJ2-2, with 7 bases that match TRBD2. Trimming cost V 3 bases and J 5 bases; bases outside gene matches: 6. The CDR3 length is 15 residues. Germline CDR1 is LNHNV and CDR2 is YYDKDF (reference sequence).

This clone was picked up one time. V and J are TRBV30 and TRBJ2-7; 9 bases line up with TRBD1. Trimming at V came to 4 bases and at J to 5 bases, leaving 6 bases not matched to a gene. The germline gives CDR1 GTSNPN, CDR2 SVGIG (reference sequence). This CDR3 contains 13 residues. CDR3 loop: CAWTPGQGNEQYF. DNA for the CDR3: TGTGCCTGGACGCCGGGACAGGGTAACGAGCAGTACTTC.